This TCR beta chain was identified during a study of blood T cell repertoires in COVID-19. Germline CDR1 and CDR2: MGHRA and YSYEKL. This CDR3 has 13 amino acids. Between the trimmed V and J ends, which lost 6 bases and 7 bases, there was a span of 12 bases. In the original processing: Nucleated cell counts were estimated from reference gene primer amplification. TCRdb's table, derived via immunoSEQ multiplex PCR, lists solely in-frame clones and lacks some. Clone size and V and J calls were adopted from that table, with D and trimming inferred from the DNA. The table has under 250,000 clones, 88% seen once. Adults between about 18 and 89 years of age took part from 24 US areas.

The receptor comes from a woman aged 25-40 years who had been exposed to COVID-19. The chain recombines TRBV4-1 with TRBJ1-4; D may be TRBD1 (5 bases). The specimen was PBMCs or T cells enriched from blood (not recorded which). The CDR3 region is CASSQGVVEKLFF. The CDR3 bases are TGCGCCAGCAGTCAGGGTGTAGTTGAAAAACTGTTTTTT.